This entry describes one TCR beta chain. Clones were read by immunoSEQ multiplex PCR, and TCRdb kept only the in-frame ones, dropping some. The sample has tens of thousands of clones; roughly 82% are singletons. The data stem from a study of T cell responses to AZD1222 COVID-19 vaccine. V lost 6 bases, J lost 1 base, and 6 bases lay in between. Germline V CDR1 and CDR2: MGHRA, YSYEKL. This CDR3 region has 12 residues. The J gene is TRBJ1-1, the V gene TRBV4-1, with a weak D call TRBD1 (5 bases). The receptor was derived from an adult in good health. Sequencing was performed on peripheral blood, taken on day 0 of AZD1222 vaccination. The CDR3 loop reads CASRTENTEAFF. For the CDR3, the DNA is TGCGCCAGCAGGACAGAGAACACTGAAGCTTTCTTT.